Here is one T cell receptor beta chain with its context. Its antigen is unknown. The sample comes from a study of T-cell reconstitution after alpha-beta-depleted transplantation in children. This CDR3 region has 17 residues. Deletions cut 0 bases from V and 0 bases from J, with 10 bases between. CDR1 and CDR2 (germline): SGHRS, YFSETQ. General study results and limits: It was newly produced T cells that mostly accounted for T-cell counts and diversity one year after transplant.

Unique molecular identifiers were built into the TCRbeta library. TCRdb re-called the PCR reads through MiXCR, storing one row per CDR3 protein. The sample lists approximately 47,000 distinct CDR3 sequences; 52% were seen once. The gene calls are TRBV5-1 and TRBJ2-6; D possibly corresponds to TRBD1 (6 bases). The specimen was peripheral blood, collected before TCRalphabeta/CD19-depleted stem cell transplant. This receptor was identified in a boy younger than two with SCID, due to receive a stem cell transplant. CDR3 nucleotide sequence: TGCGCCAGCAGCTTGGGACAGGCTTTCTCTGGGGCCAACGTCCTGACTTTC. As protein: CASSLGQAFSGANVLTF.